In this sample, the clone carrying this TCR beta chain turned up a few times. Its specificity is not known. cDNA molecules, individually, were tagged with unique molecular identifiers. TCRdb passed the 5' RACE reads through MiXCR, listing each CDR3 protein once. The sample yields 64,000 or so distinct CDR3 sequences, about an eighth seen once. Trimming took off 1 base at V and 6 bases at J, with 9 bases between the two ends. Germline loops: CDR1 SNHLY, CDR2 FYNNEI. This CDR3 is 14 amino acids long. This sample was taken from a study of early T cells in non-severe SARS-CoV-2 infection. On the study more broadly: Chains stayed unpaired after sequencing of bulk RNA from unsorted whole blood.

Study outcomes and limitations: In VDJdb matching, anti-spike CD8 responses were favored while private and CD4 specificities went missing.

This chain links TRBV2 with TRBJ2-2; D not resolved. This TCR derives from an adult who was a healthcare worker with PCR-confirmed SARS-CoV-2 infection or an uninfected control (not recorded which). Material for sequencing was whole blood. The CDR3 sequence is CASSEVRIAGELFF. The CDR3 coding sequence is TGTGCCAGCAGTGAAGTCCGGATCGCCGGGGAGCTGTTTTTT.